This T cell receptor beta chain comes out of a study of T cells after yellow fever vaccination. This CDR3 region has 16 residues. Trimming removed 2 bases from V and 7 bases from J, with 18 bases in between. CDR1 SGHVS and CDR2 FNYEAQ come from the germline V gene. In its sample, this clonotype was seen many times. Its antigen remains unknown. Study-level results: Few clonotypes appeared in both CD4 and CD8 compartments.

MiXCR was run by TCRdb on the 5' RACE reads, yielding one entry per CDR3 protein. The sample yields about 63,000 distinct CDR3 sequences, 7.4% seen once. The clonotype was recovered from a man aged 30-40 years who received the YFV17D yellow fever vaccine. The sequencing used CD8+ T cells sorted from PBMCs, collected 15 days after the yellow fever booster vaccination. V and J are TRBV7-6 and TRBJ2-1; TRBD2 is a possible D gene (6 bases). CDR3 coding DNA: TGTGCCAGCAGCTTAAGTGCTGATGGAGGGAATAATGAGCAGTTCTTC. This codes for CASSLSADGGNNEQFF.